This entry lists 27 T cell receptor beta chains sequenced from one sample in a study of siplizumab effects on memory and regulatory T cells. Libraries were prepared by immunoSEQ multiplex PCR; TCRdb keeps only in-frame clonotypes and omits some of them. The table lists 80,000 to 130,000 clones, around 90% of them singletons. Sequencing was carried out using Tregs sorted from blood. These receptors came from a human donor in good health.

The V and J genes are TRBV12-5 and TRBJ2-3; 7 bases align to TRBD1. This CDR3 spans 14 amino acids. Trimming took 3 bases from V and 1 from J; bases not matched to a gene: 1. Germline-derived CDR1 and CDR2 are LGHNT and FRNRAP. The CDR3 DNA follows: TGTGCTAGTGGTTTTCAGGGGGGCACAGATACGCAGTATTTT. This gives the protein CASGFQGGTDTQYF. Supplemented by reference TRBV12-5 and TRBJ2-3, the full variable domain reads DARVTQTPRHKVTEMGQEVTMRCQPILGHNTVFWYRQTMMQGLELLAYFRNRAPLDDSGMPKDRFSAEMPDATLATLKIQPSEPRDSAVYFCASGFQGGTDTQYFGPGTRLTVL.

The rearrangement uses TRBV19 and TRBJ1-1, with 7 bases aligning to TRBD1. CDR1 and CDR2 from the germline V gene are LNHDA and SQIVND (reference sequence). V was pared by 3 bases and J by 5 bases, with 6 bases of the junction left unmatched. The length of the CDR3 is 14 residues. As DNA, the CDR3 is TGTGCCAGTAGTATCCGACAGGGAAGAACTGAAGCTTTCTTT. Protein sequence: CASSIRQGRTEAFF. Full variable domain (rest looked up from reference TRBV19 and TRBJ1-1): DGGITQSPKYLFRKEGQNVTLSCEQNLNHDAMYWYRQDPGQGLRLIYYSQIVNDFQKGDIAEGYSVSREKKESFPLTVTSAQKNPTAFYLCASSIRQGRTEAFFGQGTRLTVV.

The chain employs TRBV7-9 and TRBJ2-2; 8 positions match TRBD1. The length of the CDR3 is 15 residues. J gave up 4 bases and V 5 bases, and 6 bases lay outside the gene matches. Germline V lookup: CDR1 SEHNR, CDR2 FQNEAQ (reference sequence). In DNA form, the CDR3 reads TGTGCCAGCAGCCGGGGACAGGCCGGCACCGGGGAGCTGTTTTTT. It codes for CASSRGQAGTGELFF.

The rearrangement joins TRBV6-1 to TRBJ1-2, with D possibly matching TRBD1 (5 bases). Trimming took off 3 bases at V and 4 bases at J, with 15 bases between the two ends. CDR1 and CDR2 (germline): MNHNS, SASEGT. This CDR3 comprises 15 residues. The CDR3 loop reads CASSDVTVGAYGYTF. CDR3 coding DNA: TGTGCCAGCAGTGACGTGACAGTCGGGGCCTATGGCTACACCTTC.

V usage is TRBV7-3 and J usage is TRBJ2-7, with 10 bases identical to TRBD1. Germline CDR1 and CDR2: SGHTA and FQGTGA. V gave up 2 bases and J gave up 6 bases; unmatched junction bases: 7. There are 15 residues in the CDR3. The DNA of the CDR3 is TGTGCCAGCAGCTTACAAGCGACAGGGGGCGGCGAGCAGTACTTC. Translated: CASSLQATGGGEQYF.

This clone has only one observation. The chain couples TRBV4-1 to TRBJ1-1; the match to TRBD1 covers 9 bases. The CDR3 extends over 14 amino acids. V lost 4 bases to trimming and J lost 14 bases; unmatched junction nucleotides: 14. Per the germline V gene, CDR1 is MGHRA and CDR2 is YSYEKL. The CDR3 DNA sequence: TGCGCCAGCAGCCCACTCAGGACAGGGGCTTCGAGATTCTTT. It is translated as CASSPLRTGASRFF.

V gene TRBV6-5 combines with J gene TRBJ2-4; D not certain. Germline V gene sequence: CDR1 MNHEY, CDR2 SVGAGI. The CDR3 runs to 15 residues. With 0 bases removed from V and 1 base from J, the gap between germline ends came to 7 bases. CDR3 bases: TGTGCCAGCAGTTACTCCTCCCTGGCCAAAAACATTCAGTACTTC. Translation gives CASSYSSLAKNIQYF.

The sample holds one count of this clone. The V call is TRBV29-1, the J call TRBJ2-5; the match to TRBD2 covers 10 bases. Germline trimming cut 7 bases from V and 4 bases from J; bases unmatched to any gene: 9. Germline V gene lookup returns CDR1 SQVTM and CDR2 ANQGSEA. This CDR3 region has 14 residues. The DNA for the CDR3 is TGCAGCGGAATCCCTAGCGGGAGACGAGAGACCCAGTACTTC. This gives the protein CSGIPSGRRETQYF.

The gene calls are TRBV10-3 and TRBJ2-5; perhaps TRBD1 as D (6 bases). Trimming shortened V by 3 bases and J by 4 bases, and 15 bases separated the two germline ends. The CDR3 has 15 amino acids. CDR1 and CDR2 from the germline V gene are ENHRY and SYGVKD. The CDR3 protein is CAISELQGLVETQYF. The CDR3 region has the DNA TGTGCCATCAGTGAATTGCAGGGGTTAGTAGAGACCCAGTACTTC.

This clone is a singleton in its sample. V is TRBV28 and J is TRBJ1-2; a possible D gene is TRBD1 (6 bases). V gave up 3 bases and J gave up 4 bases, with 12 bases separating them. The length of the CDR3 is 14 residues. Germline V gene data show CDR1 as MDHEN and CDR2 as SYDVKM. CDR3 protein: CASSFGGQVYGYTF. The CDR3 DNA follows: TGTGCCAGCAGTTTCGGGGGCCAGGTCTATGGCTACACCTTC.

The CDR3 DNA reads TGCGCCAGCAGCGTAGCGGGGGACACCGGGGAGCTGTTTTTT. Protein sequence: CASSVAGDTGELFF. The V gene is TRBV5-1, the J gene TRBJ2-2; TRBD2 matches 9 bases. The junction had 1 base not matched to a gene; V was cut back by 4 bases and J by 3 bases. CDR1 and CDR2 from the germline V gene are SGHRS and YFSETQ. The CDR3 loop spans 14 amino acids.

This chain joins TRBV14 and TRBJ2-4, with 8 positions matching TRBD1. V gave up 4 bases and J gave up 7 bases; unmatched junction bases: 21. The germline V gene has CDR1 SGHDN and CDR2 FVKESK. The CDR3 consists of 19 residues. For the CDR3, the DNA is TGTGCCAGCAGCCGAGGACAGGGTATTTTTTCGATGGATCGGAACATTCAGTACTTC. This gives the protein CASSRGQGIFSMDRNIQYF.

This chain connects TRBV7-8 to TRBJ2-1; 10 bases agree with TRBD1. Trimming cost V 0 bases and J 14 bases; bases outside gene matches: 1. Germline CDR1 is SGHVS and CDR2 is FQNEAQ. The CDR3 is 12 residues long. CDR3 nucleotide sequence: TGTGCCAGCAGCTTAGCTGGGACAGGGGAGTTCTTC. Protein product: CASSLAGTGEFF.

The J gene is TRBJ2-7, the V gene TRBV18; TRBD1 is a possible D gene (5 bases). Germline CDR1 KGHSH, CDR2 LQKENI. This CDR3 has 15 residues. V shed 0 bases and J shed 3 bases, with 12 bases lying between them. CDR3 in DNA: TGTGCCAGCTCACCACCAGGCAGGGTAGGCTACGAGCAGTACTTC. As protein: CASSPPGRVGYEQYF.

The chain uses TRBV4-1 and TRBJ1-1, with TRBD1 as a possible D gene (5 bases). The CDR3 consists of 15 residues. Trimming took 1 base from V and 0 from J, leaving 9 bases between them. Germline V gene sequence: CDR1 MGHRA, CDR2 YSYEKL. CDR3 bases: TGCGCCAGCAGCCAAGGACAGAGGCTGAACACTGAAGCTTTCTTT. Translated: CASSQGQRLNTEAFF.

The chain links TRBV28 to TRBJ1-2; 9 positions agree with TRBD1. The germline V gene has CDR1 MDHEN and CDR2 SYDVKM. The J segment lost 3 bases and the V segment lost 4 bases, leaving 3 bases of the junction unmatched. The length of the CDR3 is 14 residues. The CDR3 region is CASSYRGLDYGYTF. Here the CDR3 DNA reads TGTGCCAGCAGTTACAGGGGGCTCGACTATGGCTACACCTTC.

The chain couples TRBV11-2 to TRBJ2-5; D is unclear. The DNA matches TRBJ2-7 better at its end, which makes the J call doubtful. Per germline, CDR1 SGHAT and CDR2 FQNNGV. The CDR3 is 11 residues long. DNA of the CDR3: TGTGCCAGCAGCGTGAGCTACGAGCAGTACTTC. The encoded protein is CASSVSYEQYF.

The rearrangement uses TRBV19 and TRBJ2-2; 11 bases are shared with TRBD2. Germline V gene data show CDR1 as LNHDA and CDR2 as SQIVND (reference sequence). Germline trimming cut 6 bases from V and 2 bases from J; bases unmatched to any gene: 5. The CDR3 loop spans 16 amino acids. The CDR3 sequence: CASRRLAGLNTGELFF. The CDR3 bases are TGTGCCAGTAGAAGACTAGCGGGACTCAACACCGGGGAGCTGTTTTTT. The variable domain in full, completed from reference TRBV19 and TRBJ2-2, reads DGGITQSPKYLFRKEGQNVTLSCEQNLNHDAMYWYRQDPGQGLRLIYYSQIVNDFQKGDIAEGYSVSREKKESFPLTVTSAQKNPTAFYLCASRRLAGLNTGELFFGEGSRLTVL.

The chain recombines TRBV6-5 with TRBJ2-7; weak D call: TRBD2 (6 bases). The CDR3 has 14 residues. V gave up 2 bases and J gave up 1 base, with 9 bases separating them. Germline V CDR1 and CDR2: MNHEY, SVGAGI. CDR3 loop: CASSYRGSSYEQYF. CDR3 in DNA: TGTGCCAGCAGTTACCGGGGGAGTTCCTACGAGCAGTACTTC.

V and J are TRBV10-2 and TRBJ2-1, with TRBD2 matching over 13 bases. This CDR3 region has 15 residues. In germline, CDR1 is WSHSY, CDR2 SAAADI. Losses at the gene ends were 6 bases for V and 6 bases for J; bases not matched to a gene: 5. CDR3 amino acids: CASSRRTSGSNEQFF. In nucleotides, the CDR3 is TGCGCCAGCAGCAGGAGGACTAGCGGGAGCAATGAGCAGTTCTTC.

V and J are TRBV5-1 and TRBJ1-4; unclear D gene. The CDR3 consists of 13 residues. V dropped 6 bases and J dropped 6 bases, with 12 bases sitting between them. The germline gives CDR1 SGHRS, CDR2 YFSETQ. The CDR3 here is CASKPGSYEKLFF. The CDR3 DNA follows: TGCGCCAGCAAACCGGGGTCGTATGAAAAACTGTTTTTT.

This chain links TRBV6-5 with TRBJ1-1; TRBD1 agrees at 8 bases. V trimming: 0 bases; J trimming: 10 bases; junction bases outside the gene matches: 4. The CDR3 runs 13 residues. Germline V CDR1 and CDR2: MNHEY, SVGAGI. CDR3 residues: CASSYSDRVRAFF. The CDR3 DNA sequence: TGTGCCAGCAGTTACTCGGACAGGGTCAGAGCTTTCTTT.

The rearrangement joins TRBV25-1 to TRBJ2-4, with 7 positions matching TRBD2. Losses at the gene ends were 1 base for V and 2 bases for J; bases not matched to a gene: 8. CDR1 MGHDK and CDR2 SYGVNS come from the germline V gene. This CDR3 comprises 17 residues. The CDR3 region has the DNA TGTGCCAGCAGTGAATTGGGCGGGAGTACTACCAAAAACATTCAGTACTTC. Translation: CASSELGGSTTKNIQYF. Full variable domain (rest looked up from reference TRBV25-1 and TRBJ2-4): EADIYQTPRYLVIGTGKKITLECSQTMGHDKMYWYQQDPGMELHLIHYSYGVNSTEKGDLSSESTVSRIRTEHFPLTLESARPSHTSQYLCASSELGGSTTKNIQYFGAGTRLSVL.

The V call is TRBV7-3, the J call TRBJ2-4, with no clear D. V shed 5 bases and J shed 7 bases, with 12 bases lying between them. The CDR3 extends over 13 amino acids. From germline, CDR1 is SGHTA and CDR2 FQGTGA. The CDR3 sequence is CASSLTPDNIQYF. DNA of the CDR3: TGTGCCAGCAGCCTTACTCCGGATAACATTCAGTACTTC.

V and J are TRBV9 and TRBJ1-2; 8 bases line up with TRBD1. The trim removed 3 bases at V and 10 bases at J, leaving 8 bases unmatched. The CDR3 sequence is 13 residues long. Germline V gene sequence: CDR1 SGDLS, CDR2 YYNGEE. CDR3 amino acids: CASSATWTGHYTF. The CDR3, as DNA: TGTGCCAGCAGCGCCACTTGGACAGGGCACTACACCTTC.

This clone occurred a few times. The V call is TRBV6-1, the J call TRBJ1-1, with a possible D match to TRBD1 (5 bases). The CDR3 spans 11 residues. CDR1 is MNHNS, CDR2 SASEGT, per germline. Trimming cost V 6 bases and J 8 bases, with 10 bases left between them. The CDR3 DNA sequence: TGTGCCAGCAGAGAAAACAGGGAAGCTTTCTTT. This translates into CASRENREAFF.

The chain has TRBV6-1 and TRBJ2-2; tentatively, D is TRBD1 (6 bases). CDR3 length equals 15 residues. Trimming pared 8 bases from V and 0 bases from J, leaving 13 bases between. The germline V gene has CDR1 MNHNS and CDR2 SASEGT. CDR3 sequence reads: CASLQGHANTGELFF. In nucleotides, the CDR3 is TGTGCCAGCCTTCAGGGACACGCGAACACCGGGGAGCTGTTTTTT.